What follows are 14 T cell receptor beta chains derived from one specimen sequenced in a study of response to subunit inactivated influenza vaccine. TCRdb passed the RT-PCR reads through MiXCR, listing each CDR3 protein once. The table has 610,000 or so distinct CDR3 sequences, about 15% seen once. This specimen consisted of PBMCs from blood, obtained 11 to 12 days after vaccination. Source of these receptors: a man between 50 and 59 years old who received an inactivated influenza vaccine.

The chain uses TRBV28 and TRBJ2-4; TRBD1 might be the D (5 bases). The ends were cut back, 8 bases at V and 9 bases at J, with 23 bases in the middle. This CDR3 comprises 15 residues. Germline CDR1 is MDHEN and CDR2 is SYDVKM. For the CDR3, the DNA is TGTGCCAGCCTCTCCCCGACAGTAAAAAACGGCATTCAGTACTTC. It specifies CASLSPTVKNGIQYF.

This clonotype showed up many times. The rearrangement links TRBV29-1 to TRBJ2-7, with D perhaps assigned TRBD1 or TRBD2 (6 bases each). This CDR3 is 13 amino acids long. Looked up from germline, CDR1 is SQVTM and CDR2 is ANQGSEA. Trimming left V 5 bases short and J 3 bases short, with 14 bases between. The CDR3 region is CSVQWGAHYEQYF. Written as DNA, the CDR3 is TGCAGCGTTCAGTGGGGGGCACACTACGAGCAGTACTTC.

The table lists this clonotype with a few counts. CDR3 amino acids: CASSQVRGLDTEAFF. The CDR3, as DNA: TGCGCCAGCAGCCAAGTGAGGGGGCTGGACACTGAAGCTTTCTTT. This sequence joins TRBV4-1 and TRBJ1-1; 7 nucleotides match TRBD1. This CDR3 has 15 residues. Trimming took 1 base from V and 3 from J; bases not matched to a gene: 5. CDR1 is MGHRA and CDR2 is YSYEKL in the germline V gene.

This chain uses TRBV10-3 with TRBJ1-6; unclear D gene. This CDR3 is built from 14 residues. The germline gives CDR1 ENHRY, CDR2 SYGVKD. Deletions cut 2 bases from V and 5 bases from J, with 7 bases between. CDR3 residues: CAISEVPDNSPLHF. The CDR3 nucleotides are TGTGCCATCAGTGAGGTACCCGATAATTCACCCCTCCACTTT.

The chain's CDR3 is CAWSAPGQPFGSEAFF. The CDR3 DNA is TGTGCCTGGAGTGCCCCGGGACAGCCCTTCGGGAGTGAAGCTTTCTTT. This chain connects TRBV30 to TRBJ1-1, with 7 bases lining up with TRBD1. Germline V gene lookup returns CDR1 GTSNPN and CDR2 SVGIG (reference sequence). The CDR3 extends over 16 amino acids. Losses at the gene ends were 1 base for V and 7 bases for J; bases not matched to a gene: 15.

The gene calls are TRBV14 and TRBJ2-7; D is undetermined. The germline V gene has CDR1 SGHDN and CDR2 FVKESK. V lost 3 bases and J 6 bases, leaving 6 bases between the germline ends. The CDR3 contains 11 residues. CDR3 nucleotide sequence: TGTGCCAGCAGCCACGCCTCCGAGCAGTACTTC. This gives the protein CASSHASEQYF.

The gene calls are TRBV5-1 and TRBJ2-1; the match to TRBD1 covers 7 bases. Germline V gene lookup returns CDR1 SGHRS and CDR2 YFSETQ. The ends lost 3 bases at V and 1 base at J; junction bases unmatched: 10. There are 17 residues in the CDR3. The CDR3 sequence is CASSWDKTGFSYNEQFF. DNA of the CDR3: TGCGCCAGCAGCTGGGACAAGACAGGGTTTTCCTACAATGAGCAGTTCTTC.

This clonotype was found many times. This chain joins TRBV7-2 and TRBJ2-3, with D hard to call. The germline V gene encodes CDR1 SGHTA and CDR2 FQGNSA. V was shortened by 5 bases and J by 0 bases, with 18 bases between the two germline ends. CDR3 length: 17 residues. In nucleotides, the CDR3 is TGTGCCAGCAGCGGAAGGGTAACGGTCTCTAGCACAGATACGCAGTATTTT. It translates to CASSGRVTVSSTDTQYF.

The chain joins TRBV7-3 to TRBJ2-3; D possibly corresponds to TRBD2 (5 bases). CDR1 and CDR2 from the germline V gene are SGHTA and FQGTGA. Trimming took off 4 bases at V and 3 bases at J, with 14 bases between the two ends. This CDR3 is built from 15 residues. The CDR3 reads CASSSTGGWTDTQYF. The CDR3 bases are TGTGCCAGCAGCTCCACTGGAGGTTGGACAGATACGCAGTATTTT.

This clonotype was observed a few times. This rearrangement joins TRBV7-2 to TRBJ2-4; a weak D match, TRBD1 (6 bases). Looked up from germline, CDR1 is SGHTA and CDR2 is FQGNSA. V lost 0 bases to trimming and J lost 3 bases, with 18 bases between them. This CDR3 is 18 amino acids long. Here the CDR3 reads CASSLAPYRERGKNIQYF. CDR3 coding DNA: TGTGCCAGCAGCTTAGCCCCTTACAGGGAAAGAGGCAAAAACATTCAGTACTTC. Using reference TRBV7-2 and TRBJ2-4 for the parts outside the CDR3, the full variable domain is GAGVSQSPSNKVTEKGKDVELRCDPISGHTALYWYRQSLGQGLEFLIYFQGNSAPDKSGLPSDRFSAERTGGSVSTLTIQRTQQEDSAVYLCASSLAPYRERGKNIQYFGAGTRLSVL.

This clonotype was recorded many times. This chain connects TRBV11-2 to TRBJ2-2; D call uncertain. The CDR3 is 18 amino acids. Trimming pared 2 bases from V and 4 bases from J, leaving 20 bases between. The germline gives CDR1 SGHAT, CDR2 FQNNGV. The CDR3, as DNA: TGTGCCAGCAGCTTAAATAAGGCGAGTCGAGTTTTCACCGGGGAGCTGTTTTTT. Protein sequence: CASSLNKASRVFTGELFF.

This clonotype was found a few times. The gene calls are TRBV24-1 and TRBJ2-2; TRBD1 agrees at 7 bases. The CDR3 contains 14 residues. From germline, CDR1 is KGHDR and CDR2 SFDVKD. Losses at the gene ends were 4 bases for V and 5 bases for J; bases not matched to a gene: 3. CDR3 sequence: CATSDHRGTGELFF. The DNA of the CDR3 is TGTGCCACCAGTGACCACAGGGGAACCGGGGAGCTGTTTTTT.

This clonotype was observed a handful of times. The rearrangement joins TRBV6-2 or TRBV6-3 to TRBJ2-7; D tentatively fits TRBD1 or TRBD2 (5 bases each). CDR3 length equals 12 residues. V lost 3 bases and J lost 8, with 11 bases in between. Germline lookup yields CDR1 MNHEY and CDR2 SVGEGT. CDR3 DNA sequence: TGTGCCAGCAGTTATGGCCCGGGACAGCAGTACTTC. Its protein product is CASSYGPGQQYF.

The chain recombines TRBV5-8 with TRBJ1-3; D remains ambiguous. V was cut by 3 bases and J by 1 base, with 14 bases left in between. Germline-derived CDR1 and CDR2 are SGHTS and YDEGEE. This CDR3 spans 16 amino acids. CDR3 sequence (DNA): TGTGCCAGCAGCTCCCAGACTCGGAATTCTGGAAACACCATATATTTT. Its translation: CASSSQTRNSGNTIYF.